This T cell receptor beta chain was obtained from a study of blood T cell repertoires in COVID-19. Overall study context: In each case, the material was cDNA or gDNA derived from T cells, B-cell-depleted T cells, or PBMCs.

Method: immunoSEQ multiplex PCR; TCRdb's copy keeps in-frame clones and lacks some. This sample yields fewer than 95,000 clones, of which about 88% are seen a single time; under 9.5% belongs to the top ten. The CDR3 sequence is 13 residues long. Germline CDR1 is MNHEY and CDR2 is SVGAGI. The J segment lost 8 bases and the V segment lost 5 bases, leaving 8 bases of the junction unmatched. The chain recombines TRBV6-5 with TRBJ1-2, with 7 bases identical to TRBD1. Sample: peripheral blood. The clonotype originates from a man aged 50 or older with acute or convalescent COVID-19. CDR3 region: CASSLRQGRGYTF. The CDR3 coding sequence is TGTGCCAGCAGTCTGAGACAGGGCCGCGGCTACACCTTC.